One and the same sample provided the 4 T cell receptor beta chains below, sequenced in a study of shared clonotypes between healthy human individuals. Clones were sequenced by immunoSEQ multiplex PCR, and TCRdb holds only the in-frame ones, with some missing. The sample has about 980,000 clones, 76% seen once; the top ten hold around 1.4%. Sequenced sample: memory CD4+ T cells sorted from blood. Subset noted: CD45RA-negative fraction. The receptors derive from a man younger than 30 in good health.

The chain combines TRBV10-3 with TRBJ2-3; 14 bases are a match to TRBD2. The CDR3 extends over 19 amino acids. CDR1 is ENHRY, CDR2 SYGVKD, per germline. Losses at the gene ends were 0 bases for V and 5 bases for J; bases not matched to a gene: 10. The CDR3 loop reads CAISESLNRLAGGEDTQYF. The CDR3 DNA reads TGTGCCATCAGTGAGTCCCTTAACCGACTAGCGGGAGGGGAAGATACGCAGTATTTT.

In its sample, this clone was seen a few times. Other DNA sequences within the sample encode an identical CDR3. The chain carries TRBV7-2 and TRBJ1-6; D gene ambiguous. Germline assignment: CDR1 SGHTA and CDR2 FQGNSA. The CDR3 spans 12 residues. Trimming removed 1 base at V and 9 bases at J, with 4 bases between. Written as DNA, the CDR3 is TGTGCCAGCAGCTTAGATTTTTCACCCCTCCACTTT. Encoded protein: CASSLDFSPLHF.

This rearrangement joins TRBV4-1 to TRBJ1-4; D remains ambiguous. CDR3 length: 13 residues. Germline loops: CDR1 MGHRA, CDR2 YSYEKL. Trimming removed 1 base from V and 8 bases from J, with 8 bases in between. The chain's CDR3 is CASSQGLGEKLFF. In DNA form, the CDR3 reads TGCGCCAGCAGCCAAGGTTTAGGGGAAAAACTGTTTTTT.

For this clone: Other DNA variants within this sample encode the same CDR3. The chain joins TRBV5-1 to TRBJ1-5; D might be TRBD1 (5 bases). The germline V gene has CDR1 SGHRS and CDR2 YFSETQ. The V end was cut by 1 base, the J end by 1 base, with 9 bases between. This CDR3 comprises 15 residues. The DNA of the CDR3 is TGCGCCAGCAGCTTGTCAGGGATCAGCAATCAGCCCCAGCATTTT. Residues: CASSLSGISNQPQHF.